This TCR beta chain derives from a study of shared clonotypes between healthy human individuals (TCRdb year 2020). About the full investigation: A few men and two women, aged 18 to 49 years, made up the cohort. Per donor, three plates each were used for CD4 naive and CD4 memory, two for CD8 naive, and one for CD8 memory. To estimate repertoire size and how much clonotypes are shared between individuals, the study performed deep sequencing of blood TCR repertoires from 4 to 6 healthy adults. To increase sequencing depth and limit assay-specific biases, different laboratories used diverse techniques to prepare libraries and sequence TCR repertoires. Leukapheresis yielded between about 0.9 and 9 billion PBMCs per donor. Broader findings and caveats from the paper: Rarefaction of sorted-subset datasets indicated incomplete sequencing despite the large sequencing depth. The small number of donors limited the genetic and exposure-history diversity represented. Clonotypes shared by all four sorted-subset donors showed higher generation probabilities than non-shared clonotypes. Estimated clonotype richness was generally larger for naive than for memory subsets. Sampling was restricted to blood, and TCR repertoires in tissues likely differ from the TCR repertoires found in blood. Based on pairwise subsampling, the degree of clonotype sharing among donors was expected to be affected by sequencing depth. Approximately 4.8% of naive CD4, around 3.6% of naive CD8, roughly 2.4% of memory CD4, and about 0.4% of memory CD8 clonotypes were shared across several donors.

The donors were healthy, HIV-negative adults with no recently reported acute infections or vaccinations. Every donor was a Caucasian adult living in Nashville, Tennessee, USA. Magnetic negative selection was used to enrich CD4+ T cells, after which naive cells were positively selected on CD45RA and the negative fraction became the memory subset. After blood collection by leukapheresis, PBMCs were isolated using Ficoll-Histopaque density gradient centrifugation and then cryopreserved in the vapor phase of liquid nitrogen. Analytical flow cytometry was used to check the purity and quantity of each magnetically sorted T cell population. Genomic DNA was isolated from every sorted fraction and measured by UV absorbance on a Nanodrop 2000c. CDR1 and CDR2 (SGHNT, YENEEA) derive from the germline V gene. Trimmed from V: 4 bases; trimmed from J: 3 bases; junction bases lacking a gene match: 10. Measured from the cysteine to the phenylalanine, the CDR3 is 17 residues long. Only the CDR3 DNA stays, 51 bases, in frame from base 1.

TCR CDR3 regions were amplified from genomic DNA by multiplex PCR using the deep immunoSEQ assay. For each cell subset, the extracted genomic DNA was distributed evenly across all wells of several immunoSEQ 96-well plates, and each plate served as one replicate. For sorted subsets, about 200 ng genomic DNA, equal to some 30,000 T cell genomes, was loaded into each replicate PCR. Purified libraries were measured with a Qubit 3.0 fluorometer, size-checked on a Bioanalyzer 2100, and measured again with the KAPA Library Quantification kit. Every immunoSEQ 96-well plate was sequenced on a dedicated single-read 150-cycle Illumina NextSeq 550 flow cell. On the study's bioinformatics: Because only junctional sequences without quality scores were contained in the immunoSEQ output, filtering matching that applied to full-length reads could not be performed. To assign V/J genes and CDR3, sequences were annotated using PyIR, a Python wrapper for IgBLAST v1.9, with IMGT germline references. Reads were filtered out if the reads had weak V/J assignments (E-value above 1e-6), no CDR3, stop codons, out-of-frame junctions, or ambiguous translated residues. V3J clonotypes were defined as sequences sharing an identical inferred V gene, J gene, and CDR3 amino acid sequence. To compute the percentage overlap between repertoires, the number of shared unique clonotypes was divided by the size of the smaller repertoire. Richness of each repertoire was evaluated using RTK rarefaction, the Chao1 estimator, and Recon v2.1 estimates of unobserved clonotypes. Generation probabilities were computed with OLGA for all TCRbeta clonotypes obtained by the gDNA method from several donors. The table was pulled from immuneACCESS by TCRdb, which kept in-frame rearrangements only. Such tables lose some clones; where checked, under half of the loss comes from unresolved V genes, and the rest has no known cause. For V, J and clone size, that table is used; D and trimming come from the DNA. Counted in this sample were 1.6 million or so clones; 98% of them appeared once. The ten largest clones capture under 0.45% of the sample.

Details on this clone: Its target antigen remains unknown. The input lacks base qualities; no much larger clone sits a single base away.

This TCR was recovered from a man aged 25 to 45 in good health. The sequence links TRBV11-3 to TRBJ2-2, with 8 middle bases fitting TRBD2. The source material was naive CD4+ T cells sorted from blood. The cell subset or site label for this specimen denotes: CD45RA+ positively selected. For the CDR3, the sequence is CASSSRREGLDTGELFF. The DNA sequence is as follows: TGTGCCAGCAGCTCCCGCCGGGAGGGCCTAGACACCGGGGAGCTGTTTTTT.